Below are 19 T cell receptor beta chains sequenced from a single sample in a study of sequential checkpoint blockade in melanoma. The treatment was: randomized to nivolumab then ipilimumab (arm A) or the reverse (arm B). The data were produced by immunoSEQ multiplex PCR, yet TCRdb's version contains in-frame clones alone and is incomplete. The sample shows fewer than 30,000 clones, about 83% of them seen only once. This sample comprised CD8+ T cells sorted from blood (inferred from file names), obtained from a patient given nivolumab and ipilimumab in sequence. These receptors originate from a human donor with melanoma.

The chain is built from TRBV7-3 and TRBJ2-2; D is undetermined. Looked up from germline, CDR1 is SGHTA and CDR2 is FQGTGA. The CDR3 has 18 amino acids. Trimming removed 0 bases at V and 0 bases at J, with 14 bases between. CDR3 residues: CASSLTSDLRSNTGELFF. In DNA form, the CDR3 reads TGTGCCAGCAGCTTAACGTCGGATCTCAGGTCGAACACCGGGGAGCTGTTTTTT.

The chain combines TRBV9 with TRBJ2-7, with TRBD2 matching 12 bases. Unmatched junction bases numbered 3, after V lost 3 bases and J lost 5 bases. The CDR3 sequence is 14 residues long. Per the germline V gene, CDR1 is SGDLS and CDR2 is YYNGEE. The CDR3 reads CASSATSGRHEQYF. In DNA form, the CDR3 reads TGTGCCAGCAGCGCGACTAGCGGGAGACACGAGCAGTACTTC.

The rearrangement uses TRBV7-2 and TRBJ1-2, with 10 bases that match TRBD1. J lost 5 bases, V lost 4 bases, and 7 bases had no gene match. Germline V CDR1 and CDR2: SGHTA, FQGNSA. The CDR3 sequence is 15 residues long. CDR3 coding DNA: TGTGCCAGCAGCTCACCCGGGACAGGGGCTTATGGCTACACCTTC. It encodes CASSSPGTGAYGYTF. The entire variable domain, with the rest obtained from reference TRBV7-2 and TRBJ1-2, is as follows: GAGVSQSPSNKVTEKGKDVELRCDPISGHTALYWYRQSLGQGLEFLIYFQGNSAPDKSGLPSDRFSAERTGGSVSTLTIQRTQQEDSAVYLCASSSPGTGAYGYTFGSGTRLTVV.

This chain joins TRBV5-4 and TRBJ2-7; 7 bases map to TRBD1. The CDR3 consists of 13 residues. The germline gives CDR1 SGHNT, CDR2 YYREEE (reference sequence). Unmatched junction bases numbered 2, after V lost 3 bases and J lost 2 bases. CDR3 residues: CASSWGQTYEQYF. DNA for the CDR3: TGTGCCAGCAGCTGGGGACAGACCTACGAGCAGTACTTC.

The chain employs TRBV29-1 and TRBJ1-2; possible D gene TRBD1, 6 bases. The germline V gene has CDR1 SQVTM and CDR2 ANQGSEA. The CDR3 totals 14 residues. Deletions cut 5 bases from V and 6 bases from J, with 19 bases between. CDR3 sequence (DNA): TGCAGCGTTTTCGTCTTTAGGGGGGGGGATGGCTACACCTTC. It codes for CSVFVFRGGDGYTF. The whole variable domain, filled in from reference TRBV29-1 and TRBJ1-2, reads SAVISQKPSRDICQRGTSLTIQCQVDSQVTMMFWYRQQPGQSLTLIATANQGSEATYESGFVIDKFPISRPNLTFSTLTVSNMSPEDSSIYLCSVFVFRGGDGYTFGSGTRLTVV.

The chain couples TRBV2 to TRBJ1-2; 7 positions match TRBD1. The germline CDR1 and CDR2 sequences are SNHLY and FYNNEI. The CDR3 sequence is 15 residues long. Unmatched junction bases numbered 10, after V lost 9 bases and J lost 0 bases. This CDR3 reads CASYTTGPSNYGYTF. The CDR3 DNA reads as TGTGCCAGTTACACGACAGGGCCTTCTAACTATGGCTACACCTTC. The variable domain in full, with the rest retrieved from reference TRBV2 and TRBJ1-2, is EPEVTQTPSHQVTQMGQEVILRCVPISNHLYFYWYRQILGQKVEFLVSFYNNEISEKSEIFDDQFSVERPDGSNFTLKIRSTKLEDSAMYFCASYTTGPSNYGYTFGSGTRLTVV.

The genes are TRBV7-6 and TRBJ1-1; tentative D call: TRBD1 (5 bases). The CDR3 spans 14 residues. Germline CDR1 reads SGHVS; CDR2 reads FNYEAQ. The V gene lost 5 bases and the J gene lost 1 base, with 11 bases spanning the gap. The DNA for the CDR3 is TGTGCCAGCAGCCTCCTCGGACAGAACACTGAAGCTTTCTTT. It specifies CASSLLGQNTEAFF.

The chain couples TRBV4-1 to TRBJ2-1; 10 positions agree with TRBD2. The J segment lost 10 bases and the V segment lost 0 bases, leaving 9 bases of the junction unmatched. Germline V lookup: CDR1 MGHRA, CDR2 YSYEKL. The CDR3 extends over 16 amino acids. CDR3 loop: CASSQDQGTSATEQFF. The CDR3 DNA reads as TGCGCCAGCAGCCAAGATCAGGGGACTAGCGCCACAGAGCAGTTCTTC.

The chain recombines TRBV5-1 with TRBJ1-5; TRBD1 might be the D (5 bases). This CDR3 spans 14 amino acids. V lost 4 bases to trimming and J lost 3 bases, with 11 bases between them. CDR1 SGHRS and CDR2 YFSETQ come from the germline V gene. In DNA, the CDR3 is TGCGCCAGCAGCACAGGTGGGGTCAATCAGCCCCAGCATTTT. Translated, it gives CASSTGGVNQPQHF.

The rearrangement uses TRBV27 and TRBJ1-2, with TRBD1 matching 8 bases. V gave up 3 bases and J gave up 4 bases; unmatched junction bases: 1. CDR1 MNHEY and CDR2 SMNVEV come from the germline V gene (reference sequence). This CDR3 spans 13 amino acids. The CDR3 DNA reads TGTGCCAGCAGTTTGGGACAGGCCTATGGCTACACCTTC. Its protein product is CASSLGQAYGYTF.

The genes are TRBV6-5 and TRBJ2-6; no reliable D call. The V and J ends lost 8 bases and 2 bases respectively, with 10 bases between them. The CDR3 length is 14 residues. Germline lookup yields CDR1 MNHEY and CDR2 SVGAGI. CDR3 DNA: TGTGCCAGCGAGCTACTGACTGGGGCCAACGTCCTGACTTTC. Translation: CASELLTGANVLTF.

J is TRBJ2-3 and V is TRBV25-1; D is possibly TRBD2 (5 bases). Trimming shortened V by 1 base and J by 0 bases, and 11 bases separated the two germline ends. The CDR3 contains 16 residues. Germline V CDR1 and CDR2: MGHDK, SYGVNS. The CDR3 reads CASSESSGLSTDTQYF. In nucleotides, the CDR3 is TGTGCCAGCAGTGAATCATCTGGACTCAGCACAGATACGCAGTATTTT.

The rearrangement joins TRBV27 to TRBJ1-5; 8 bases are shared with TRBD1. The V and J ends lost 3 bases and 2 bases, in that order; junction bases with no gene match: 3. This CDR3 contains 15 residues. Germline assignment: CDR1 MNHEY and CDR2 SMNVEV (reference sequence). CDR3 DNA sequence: TGTGCCAGCAGTTTCTTGACAGGGGGCAATCAGCCCCAGCATTTT. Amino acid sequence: CASSFLTGGNQPQHF.

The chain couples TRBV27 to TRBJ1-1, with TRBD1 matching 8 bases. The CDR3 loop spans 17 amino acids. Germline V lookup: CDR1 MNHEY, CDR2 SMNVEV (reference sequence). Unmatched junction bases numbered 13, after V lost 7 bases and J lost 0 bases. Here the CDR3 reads CASTPGTGAPMNTEAFF. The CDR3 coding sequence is TGTGCCAGCACTCCAGGGACAGGTGCCCCCATGAACACTGAAGCTTTCTTT.

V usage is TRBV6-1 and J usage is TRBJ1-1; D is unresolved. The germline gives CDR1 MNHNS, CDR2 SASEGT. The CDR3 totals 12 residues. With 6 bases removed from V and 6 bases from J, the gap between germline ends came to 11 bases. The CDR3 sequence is CASSLLAAEAFF. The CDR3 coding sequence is TGTGCCAGCAGCCTCCTGGCGGCTGAAGCTTTCTTT.

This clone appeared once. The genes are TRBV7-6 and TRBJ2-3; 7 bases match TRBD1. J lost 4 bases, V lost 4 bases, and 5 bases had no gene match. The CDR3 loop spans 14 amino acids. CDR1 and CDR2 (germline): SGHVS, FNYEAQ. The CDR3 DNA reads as TGTGCCAGCAGCTGGGCAGGGGGTTCAGATACGCAGTATTTT. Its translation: CASSWAGGSDTQYF.

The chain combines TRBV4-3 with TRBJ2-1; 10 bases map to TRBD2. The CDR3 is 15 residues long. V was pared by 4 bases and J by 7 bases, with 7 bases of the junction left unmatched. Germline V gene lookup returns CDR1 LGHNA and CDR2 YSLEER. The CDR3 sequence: CASSPLGLAWNEQFF. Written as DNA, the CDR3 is TGCGCCAGCAGCCCCCTGGGACTAGCGTGGAATGAGCAGTTCTTC.

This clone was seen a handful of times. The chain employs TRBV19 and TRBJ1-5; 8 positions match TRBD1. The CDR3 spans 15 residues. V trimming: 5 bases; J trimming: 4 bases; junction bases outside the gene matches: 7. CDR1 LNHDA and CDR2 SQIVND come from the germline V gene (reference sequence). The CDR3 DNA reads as TGTGCCAGTAGTTCTTCCCGACAGGGGAATCAGCCCCAGCATTTT. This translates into CASSSSRQGNQPQHF.

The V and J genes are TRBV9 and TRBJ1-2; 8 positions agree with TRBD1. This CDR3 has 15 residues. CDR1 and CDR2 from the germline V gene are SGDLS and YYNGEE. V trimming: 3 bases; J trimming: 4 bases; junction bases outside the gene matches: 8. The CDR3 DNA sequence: TGTGCCAGCAGCGCGGGACAGGCGACCCCCTATGGCTACACCTTC. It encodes CASSAGQATPYGYTF.